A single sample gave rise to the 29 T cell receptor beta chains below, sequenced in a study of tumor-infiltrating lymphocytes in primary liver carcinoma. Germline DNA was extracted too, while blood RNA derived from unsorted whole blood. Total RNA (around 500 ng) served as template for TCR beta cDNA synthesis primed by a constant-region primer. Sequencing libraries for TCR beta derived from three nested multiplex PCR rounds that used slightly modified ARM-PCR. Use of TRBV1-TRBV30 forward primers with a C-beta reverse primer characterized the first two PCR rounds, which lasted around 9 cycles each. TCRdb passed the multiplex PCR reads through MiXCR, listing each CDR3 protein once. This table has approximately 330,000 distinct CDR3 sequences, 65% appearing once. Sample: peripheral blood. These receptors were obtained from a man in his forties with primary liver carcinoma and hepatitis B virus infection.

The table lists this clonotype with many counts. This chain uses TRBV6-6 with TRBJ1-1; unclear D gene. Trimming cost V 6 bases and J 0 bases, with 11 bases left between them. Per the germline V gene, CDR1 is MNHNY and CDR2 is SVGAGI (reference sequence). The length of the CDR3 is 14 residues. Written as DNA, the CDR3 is TGTGCCAGCAGCCCCCCGGCACTGAACACTGAAGCTTTCTTT. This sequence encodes CASSPPALNTEAFF.

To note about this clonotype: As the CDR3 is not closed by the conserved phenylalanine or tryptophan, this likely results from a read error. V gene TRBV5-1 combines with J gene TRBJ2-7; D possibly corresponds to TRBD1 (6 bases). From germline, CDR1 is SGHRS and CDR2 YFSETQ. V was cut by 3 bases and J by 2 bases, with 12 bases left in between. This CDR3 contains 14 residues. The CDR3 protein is CASSSGTRPYEQYS. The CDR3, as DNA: TGCGCCAGCAGCTCCGGGACACGTCCCTACGAGCAGTACTCC.

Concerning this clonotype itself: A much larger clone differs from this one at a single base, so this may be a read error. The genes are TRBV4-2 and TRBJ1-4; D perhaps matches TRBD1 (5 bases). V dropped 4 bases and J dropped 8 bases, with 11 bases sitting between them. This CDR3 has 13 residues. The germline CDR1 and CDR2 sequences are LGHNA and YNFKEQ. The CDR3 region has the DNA TGTGCCAGCAGCCCGGGGGTGAAGGAAAAACTGTTTTTT. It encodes CASSPGVKEKLFF.

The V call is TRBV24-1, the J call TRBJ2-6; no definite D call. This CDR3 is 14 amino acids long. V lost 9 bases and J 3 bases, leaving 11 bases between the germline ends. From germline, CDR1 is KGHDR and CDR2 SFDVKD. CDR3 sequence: CATAGRRGANVLTF. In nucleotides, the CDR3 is TGTGCCACCGCTGGTAGACGTGGGGCCAACGTCCTGACTTTC.

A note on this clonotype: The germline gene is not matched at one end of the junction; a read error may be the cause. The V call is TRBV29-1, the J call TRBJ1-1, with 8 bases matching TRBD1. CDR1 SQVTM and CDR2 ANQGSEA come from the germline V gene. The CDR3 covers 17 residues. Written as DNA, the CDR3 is TGCAGCGTTGAACTAACAGGGGGTTATATCGGAGACAATGAAGTTTTCTTT. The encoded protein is CSVELTGGYIGDNEVFF.

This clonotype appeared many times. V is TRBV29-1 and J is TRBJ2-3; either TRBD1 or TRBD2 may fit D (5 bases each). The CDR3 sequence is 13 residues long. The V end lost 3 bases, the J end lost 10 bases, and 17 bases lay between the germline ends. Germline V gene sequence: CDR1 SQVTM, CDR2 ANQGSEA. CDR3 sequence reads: CSVERAWGDPQYF. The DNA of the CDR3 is TGCAGCGTTGAGCGGGCTTGGGGCGATCCGCAGTATTTT.

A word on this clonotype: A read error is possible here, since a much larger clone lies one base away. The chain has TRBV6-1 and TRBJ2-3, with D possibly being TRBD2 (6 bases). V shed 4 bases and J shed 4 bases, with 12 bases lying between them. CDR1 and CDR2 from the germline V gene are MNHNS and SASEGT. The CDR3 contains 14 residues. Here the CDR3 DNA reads TGTGCCAGCAGTGTACTAGCCAGCTCAGATACGCAGTATTTT. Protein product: CASSVLASSDTQYF.

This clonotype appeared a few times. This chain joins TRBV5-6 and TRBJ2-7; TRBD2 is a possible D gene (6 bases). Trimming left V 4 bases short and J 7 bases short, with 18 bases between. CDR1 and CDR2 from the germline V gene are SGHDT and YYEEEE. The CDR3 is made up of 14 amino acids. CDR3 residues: CASSLWLGAGEQYF. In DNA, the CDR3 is TGTGCCAGCAGCCTATGGCTCGGGGCGGGAGAGCAGTACTTC.

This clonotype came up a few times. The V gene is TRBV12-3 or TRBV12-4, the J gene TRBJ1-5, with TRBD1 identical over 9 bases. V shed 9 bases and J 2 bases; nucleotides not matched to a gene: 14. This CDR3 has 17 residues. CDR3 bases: TGTGCCAGTAGTCGAACCAACAGGGGGCGAGGCAATCAGCCCCAGCATTTT. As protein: CASSRTNRGRGNQPQHF.

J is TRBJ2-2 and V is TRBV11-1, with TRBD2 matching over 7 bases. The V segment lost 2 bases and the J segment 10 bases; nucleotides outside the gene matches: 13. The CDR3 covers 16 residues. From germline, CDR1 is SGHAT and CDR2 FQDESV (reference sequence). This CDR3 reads CASSLTAGAPSEELFF. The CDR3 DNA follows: TGTGCCAGCAGCTTAACTGCGGGAGCCCCCTCCGAGGAGCTGTTTTTT.

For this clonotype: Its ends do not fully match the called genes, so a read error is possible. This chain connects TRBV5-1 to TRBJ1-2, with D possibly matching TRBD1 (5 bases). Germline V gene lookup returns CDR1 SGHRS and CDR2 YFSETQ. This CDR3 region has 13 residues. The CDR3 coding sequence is TGCGCCGGCAGCTTGGATCAGGGAGGGGGCTACACCTTC. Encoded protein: CAGSLDQGGGYTF.

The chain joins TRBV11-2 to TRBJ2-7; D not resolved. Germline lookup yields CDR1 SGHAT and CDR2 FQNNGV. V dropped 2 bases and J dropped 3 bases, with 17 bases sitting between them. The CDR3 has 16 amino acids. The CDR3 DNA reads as TGTGCCAGCAGCTTAATTGAGGCAGCCCTTCGCTACGAGCAGTACTTC. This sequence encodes CASSLIEAALRYEQYF.

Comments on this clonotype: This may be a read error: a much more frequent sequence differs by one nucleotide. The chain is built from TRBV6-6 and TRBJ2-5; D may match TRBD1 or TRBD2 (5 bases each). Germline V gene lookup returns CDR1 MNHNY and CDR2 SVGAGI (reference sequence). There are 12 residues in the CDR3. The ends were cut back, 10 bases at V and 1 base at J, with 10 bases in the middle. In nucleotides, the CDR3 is TGTGCCAAGTTGGGGACCCAAGAGACCCAGTACTTC. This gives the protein CAKLGTQETQYF.

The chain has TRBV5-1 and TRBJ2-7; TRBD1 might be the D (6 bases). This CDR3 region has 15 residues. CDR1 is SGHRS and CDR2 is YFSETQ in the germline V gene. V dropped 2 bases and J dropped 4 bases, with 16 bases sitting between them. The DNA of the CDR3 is TGCGCCAGCAGCTTTTCGGACAGAGAAACATACGAGCAGTACTTC. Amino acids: CASSFSDRETYEQYF. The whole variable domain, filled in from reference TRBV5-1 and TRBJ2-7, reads KAGVTQTPRYLIKTRGQQVTLSCSPISGHRSVSWYQQTPGQGLQFLFEYFSETQRNKGNFPGRFSGRQFSNSRSEMNVSTLELGDSALYLCASSFSDRETYEQYFGPGTRLTVT.

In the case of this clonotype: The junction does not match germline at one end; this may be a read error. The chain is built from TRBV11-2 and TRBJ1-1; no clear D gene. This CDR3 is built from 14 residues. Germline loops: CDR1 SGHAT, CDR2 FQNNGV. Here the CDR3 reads CASSLCQSNTEAFF. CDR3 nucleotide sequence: TGTGCCAGCAGCTTATGTCAGTCGAACACCGAAGCTTTCTTT.

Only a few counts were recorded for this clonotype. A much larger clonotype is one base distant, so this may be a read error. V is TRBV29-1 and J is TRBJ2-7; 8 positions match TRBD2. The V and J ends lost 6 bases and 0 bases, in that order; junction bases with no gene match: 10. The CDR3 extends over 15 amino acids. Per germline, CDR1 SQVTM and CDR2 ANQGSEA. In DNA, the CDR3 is TGCAGCGTGGCGACTAGCGAGAGGCCCTCCTACGAGCAGTACTTC. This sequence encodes CSVATSERPSYEQYF.

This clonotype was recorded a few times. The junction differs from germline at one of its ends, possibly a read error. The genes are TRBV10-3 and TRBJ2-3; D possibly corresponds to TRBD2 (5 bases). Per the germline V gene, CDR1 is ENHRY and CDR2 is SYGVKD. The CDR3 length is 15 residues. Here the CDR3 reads CTISESRADTDTQYF. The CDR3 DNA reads TGTACCATCAGTGAGTCGAGGGCCGACACAGATACGCAGTATTTT.

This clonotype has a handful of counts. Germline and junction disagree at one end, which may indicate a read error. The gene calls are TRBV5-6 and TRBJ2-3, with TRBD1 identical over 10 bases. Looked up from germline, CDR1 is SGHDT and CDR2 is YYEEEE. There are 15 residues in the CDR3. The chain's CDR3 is CASSRDRGLIGTHYF. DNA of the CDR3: TGTGCCAGCAGCCGGGACAGGGGTTTAATAGGTACGCATTATTTT.

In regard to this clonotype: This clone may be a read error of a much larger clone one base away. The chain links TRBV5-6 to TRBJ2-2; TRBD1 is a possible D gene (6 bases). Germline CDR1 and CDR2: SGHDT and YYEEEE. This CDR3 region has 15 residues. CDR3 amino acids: CAGSPEDSPTGELFF. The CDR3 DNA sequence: TGTGCCGGCAGCCCGGAGGACAGTCCCACCGGGGAGCTGTTTTTT.

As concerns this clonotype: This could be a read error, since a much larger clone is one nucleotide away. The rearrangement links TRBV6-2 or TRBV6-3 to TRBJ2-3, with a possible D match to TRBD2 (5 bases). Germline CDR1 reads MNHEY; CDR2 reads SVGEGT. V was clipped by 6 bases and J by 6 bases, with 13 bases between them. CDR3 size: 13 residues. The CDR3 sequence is CASRLEGPDTQYF. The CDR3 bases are TGTGCCAGCAGACTCGAGGGCCCCGATACGCAGTATTTT.

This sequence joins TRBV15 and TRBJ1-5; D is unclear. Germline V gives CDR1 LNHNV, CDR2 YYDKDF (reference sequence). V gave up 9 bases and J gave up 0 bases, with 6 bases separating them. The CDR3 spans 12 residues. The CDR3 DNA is TGTGCCACTAGGGATAGCAATCAGCCCCAGCATTTT. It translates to CATRDSNQPQHF.

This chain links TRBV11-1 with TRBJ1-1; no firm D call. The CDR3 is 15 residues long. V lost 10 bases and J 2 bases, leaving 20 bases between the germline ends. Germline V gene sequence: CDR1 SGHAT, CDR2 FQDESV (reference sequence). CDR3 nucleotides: TGTGCCAACGGCTTAGCGGCGGACCCAAACACTGAAGCTTTCTTT. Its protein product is CANGLAADPNTEAFF.

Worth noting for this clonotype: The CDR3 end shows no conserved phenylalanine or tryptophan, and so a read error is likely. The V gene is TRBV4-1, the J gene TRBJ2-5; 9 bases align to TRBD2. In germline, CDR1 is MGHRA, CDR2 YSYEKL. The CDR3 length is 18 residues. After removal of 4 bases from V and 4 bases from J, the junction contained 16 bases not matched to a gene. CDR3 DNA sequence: TGCGCCAGCAGCCTAGCGGGAGAGGCGGCTTGGGCTCGAGAGACCCAGTACTTA. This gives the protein CASSLAGEAAWARETQYL.

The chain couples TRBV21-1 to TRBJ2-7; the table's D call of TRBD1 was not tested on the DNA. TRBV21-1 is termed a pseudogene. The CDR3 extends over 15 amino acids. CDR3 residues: CASSKEGQGFYEQYF. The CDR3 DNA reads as TGTGCCAGCAGCAAAGAGGGACAGGGATTCTACGAGCAGTACTTC.

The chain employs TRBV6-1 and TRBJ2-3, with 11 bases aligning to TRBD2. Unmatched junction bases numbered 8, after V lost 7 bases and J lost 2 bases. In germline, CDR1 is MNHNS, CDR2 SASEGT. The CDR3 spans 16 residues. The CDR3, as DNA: TGTGCCAGCAATGAGCGACTAGCGGGGAACACAGATACGCAGTATTTT. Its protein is CASNERLAGNTDTQYF.

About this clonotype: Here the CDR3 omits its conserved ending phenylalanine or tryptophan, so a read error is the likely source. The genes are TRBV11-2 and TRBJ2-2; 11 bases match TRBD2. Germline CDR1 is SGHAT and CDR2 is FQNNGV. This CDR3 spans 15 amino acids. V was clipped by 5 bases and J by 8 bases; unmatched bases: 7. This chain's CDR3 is CASSTGLAATGELFS. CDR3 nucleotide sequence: TGTGCCAGCAGCACGGGACTAGCGGCCACAGGGGAGCTGTTTTCT.

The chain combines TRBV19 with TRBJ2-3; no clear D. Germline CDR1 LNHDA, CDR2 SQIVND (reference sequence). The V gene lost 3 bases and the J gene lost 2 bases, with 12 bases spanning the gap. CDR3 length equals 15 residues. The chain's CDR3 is CASSMVWVSTDTQYF. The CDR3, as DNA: TGTGCCAGTAGTATGGTGTGGGTGTCCACAGATACGCAGTATTTT.

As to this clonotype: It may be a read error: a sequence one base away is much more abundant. CDR3 sequence reads: CASNQDVWSMWFEQYF. The CDR3 coding sequence is TGCGCCAGCAACCAAGATGTCTGGAGCATGTGGTTCGAGCAGTACTTC. The chain combines TRBV4-1 with TRBJ2-7; no reliable D call. Germline CDR1 is MGHRA and CDR2 is YSYEKL. The CDR3 sequence is 16 residues long.

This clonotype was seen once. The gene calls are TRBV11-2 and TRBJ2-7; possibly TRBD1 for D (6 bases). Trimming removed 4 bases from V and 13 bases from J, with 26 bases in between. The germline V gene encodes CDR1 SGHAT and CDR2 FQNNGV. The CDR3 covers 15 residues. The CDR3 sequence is CASSSAGTRVLGQYF. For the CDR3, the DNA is TGTGCCAGCAGCTCTGCCGGGACACGTGTTCTTGGGCAATACTTC.